This TCR beta chain comes out of a study of cytomegalovirus exposure and HLA in healthy donors. Study findings and constraints: It was fewer than 200 TCR beta chains that were listed as cytomegalovirus-associated.

Here immunoSEQ multiplex PCR was the method, and the copy in TCRdb shows in-frame clones only, minus some. The sample records approximately 170,000 clones, approximately 88% being singletons. Concerning this clone itself: The target antigen is unknown.

The germline V gene has CDR1 ENHRY and CDR2 SYGVKD. Trimming stripped 6 bases from V and 4 bases from J, with 12 bases between. CDR3 length: 13 amino acids. This clonotype was sampled from a man younger than 45 in good health and CMV-seropositive. Sequencing was done on a sample of PBMCs. This chain links TRBV10-3 with TRBJ1-2; D is perhaps TRBD1 (6 bases). Here the CDR3 reads CAISEDRSYGYTF. The CDR3 DNA is TGTGCCATCAGCGAGGACAGATCCTATGGCTACACCTTC.